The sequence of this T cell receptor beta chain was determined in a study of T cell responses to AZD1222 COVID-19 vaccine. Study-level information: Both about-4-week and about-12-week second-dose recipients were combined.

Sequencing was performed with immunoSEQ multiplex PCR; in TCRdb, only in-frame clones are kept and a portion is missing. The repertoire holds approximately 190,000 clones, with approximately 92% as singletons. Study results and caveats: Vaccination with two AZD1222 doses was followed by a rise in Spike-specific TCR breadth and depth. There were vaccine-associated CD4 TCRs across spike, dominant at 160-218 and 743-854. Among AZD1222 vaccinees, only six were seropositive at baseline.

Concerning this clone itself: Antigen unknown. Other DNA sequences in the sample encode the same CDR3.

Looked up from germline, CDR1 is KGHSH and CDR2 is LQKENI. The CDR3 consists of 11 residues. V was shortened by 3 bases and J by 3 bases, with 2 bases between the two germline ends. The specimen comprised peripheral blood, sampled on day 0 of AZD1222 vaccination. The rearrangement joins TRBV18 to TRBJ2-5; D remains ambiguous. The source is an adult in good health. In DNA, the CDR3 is TGTGCCAGCTCACCGAAAGAGACCCAGTACTTC. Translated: CASSPKETQYF.